These 25 T cell receptor beta chains share one sample of origin, sequenced in a study of identical twins. TCRdb processed the 5' RACE reads anew with MiXCR; each CDR3 protein has one entry. The table lists roughly 250,000 distinct CDR3 sequences, around 15% of them singletons. Sequencing was done on a sample of memory (CD45RO+) T cells sorted from blood. Receptors originate from a woman aged 18-29 years in good health.

This chain uses TRBV12-3 or TRBV12-4 with TRBJ1-2, with 7 positions matching TRBD1. The CDR3 covers 13 residues. The V and J ends lost 5 bases and 9 bases, in that order; junction bases with no gene match: 9. The CDR3 nucleotides read TGTGCCAGCAGTGAAACAGGGGTATCGCGCTACACCTTC. Its protein is CASSETGVSRYTF.

Comment on this clonotype: Germline and junction disagree at one end, which may indicate a read error. The chain joins TRBV15 to TRBJ1-1; 9 bases are shared with TRBD1. The CDR3 spans 14 residues. Germline V gives CDR1 LNHNV, CDR2 YYDKDF (reference sequence). Here the CDR3 DNA reads TGTGCCACCAGCAGGGACAGGGGTGACGCTGAAGCTGTCTTT. This sequence encodes CATSRDRGDAEAVF.

This clonotype was found a few times. The V and J genes are TRBV2 and TRBJ2-7; 8 positions agree with TRBD2. CDR1 and CDR2 from the germline V gene are SNHLY and FYNNEI. This CDR3 has 15 residues. Trimming removed 6 bases from V and 5 bases from J; junction bases left unmatched: 12. CDR3 nucleotide sequence: TGTGCCAGCAGAGCCGGCGGACTAGCTGGGAACGAGCAGTACTTC. This translates into CASRAGGLAGNEQYF.

The sample holds a few counts of this clonotype. The chain links TRBV7-2 to TRBJ2-3; TRBD1 agrees at 8 bases. Germline values: CDR1 SGHTA, CDR2 FQGNSA. The CDR3 is 15 residues long. Trimming took 4 bases from V and 3 from J; bases not matched to a gene: 6. CDR3 loop: CASSSRTGWTDTQYF. The CDR3 nucleotides read TGTGCCAGCAGCTCCCGGACAGGGTGGACAGATACGCAGTATTTT.

The V call is TRBV12-3 or TRBV12-4, the J call TRBJ2-5; D is perhaps TRBD2 (6 bases). The CDR3 covers 16 residues. V shed 8 bases and J shed 0 bases, with 19 bases lying between them. The CDR3 bases are TGTGCCAGCGGCCGTCGTTTCGGGGACTACCAAGAGACCCAGTACTTC. As protein: CASGRRFGDYQETQYF.

This chain links TRBV20-1 with TRBJ2-5, with 14 bases lining up with TRBD2. The J segment lost 6 bases and the V segment lost 5 bases, leaving 5 bases of the junction unmatched. The CDR3 is made up of 14 amino acids. The germline CDR1 and CDR2 sequences are DFQATT and SNEGSKA (reference sequence). The CDR3 sequence is CSAETSGGAKTQYF. CDR3 DNA sequence: TGCAGTGCTGAGACTAGCGGGGGGGCCAAGACCCAGTACTTC.

This sequence joins TRBV5-1 and TRBJ2-1, with TRBD1 matching 9 bases. V dropped 0 bases and J dropped 2; count of bases not matched to a gene: 3. The germline V gene has CDR1 SGHRS and CDR2 YFSETQ. The CDR3 is 16 residues long. The CDR3 region is CASSLAQGATYNEQFF. The CDR3 coding sequence is TGCGCCAGCAGCTTGGCACAGGGGGCGACCTACAATGAGCAGTTCTTC.

This clonotype was detected many times. V gene TRBV10-3 combines with J gene TRBJ2-7, with 9 bases identical to TRBD1. CDR1 is ENHRY and CDR2 is SYGVKD in the germline V gene. The length of the CDR3 is 14 residues. Losses at the gene ends were 4 bases for V and 2 bases for J; bases not matched to a gene: 3. The CDR3 region has the DNA TGTGCCATCAGTGGGGGGACAGGGACCTACGAGCAGTACTTC. Translation gives CAISGGTGTYEQYF.

This clonotype was seen only a few times. The rearrangement links TRBV11-2 to TRBJ2-7; TRBD1 matches at 11 bases. CDR3 size: 14 residues. Germline CDR1 reads SGHAT; CDR2 reads FQNNGV. Trimming removed 4 bases from V and 6 bases from J; junction bases left unmatched: 5. Written as DNA, the CDR3 is TGTGCCAGCAGCTCCCGGACAGGGGGCGCCGAGCAGTACTTC. It encodes CASSSRTGGAEQYF.

This clonotype has only a few counts. This sequence joins TRBV3-1 and TRBJ2-7; 8 bases agree with TRBD2. The CDR3 contains 15 residues. The germline CDR1 and CDR2 sequences are LGHDT and YNNKEL (reference sequence). V shed 4 bases and J 0 bases; nucleotides not matched to a gene: 5. CDR3 DNA: TGTGCCAGCAGCCTCGGGGGGGGAATCTCCTACGAGCAGTACTTC. Its protein product is CASSLGGGISYEQYF.

This clonotype was observed many times. The chain's CDR3 is CASSPGQTYNEQFF. The CDR3, as DNA: TGCGCCAGCAGTCCGGGACAGACGTACAATGAGCAGTTCTTC. The chain recombines TRBV5-1 with TRBJ2-1, with 7 bases matching TRBD1. Per germline, CDR1 SGHRS and CDR2 YFSETQ. This CDR3 has 14 amino acids. J gave up 4 bases and V 5 bases, and 6 bases lay outside the gene matches.

The chain is built from TRBV7-9 and TRBJ2-5, with 8 bases that match TRBD1. Germline CDR1 and CDR2: SEHNR and FQNEAQ (reference sequence). There are 14 residues in the CDR3. Trimming cost V 6 bases and J 4 bases; bases outside gene matches: 7. CDR3 nucleotides: TGTGCCAGCAGGCCACAGGGGGAAGGAGAGACCCAGTACTTC. Its translation: CASRPQGEGETQYF.

CDR3 coding DNA: TGTGCCAGCAGTTTTTATGACAGGGGTGGCTACACCTTC. Translated, it gives CASSFYDRGGYTF. The J gene is TRBJ1-2, the V gene TRBV27, with 8 bases fitting TRBD1. V trimming: 3 bases; J trimming: 7 bases; junction bases outside the gene matches: 4. CDR1 is MNHEY, CDR2 SMNVEV, per germline (reference sequence). This CDR3 is 13 amino acids long.

This clonotype was recorded a few times. The genes are TRBV4-1 and TRBJ1-1; D call uncertain. CDR3 size: 17 residues. CDR1 and CDR2 (germline): MGHRA, YSYEKL. Trimming pared 2 bases from V and 1 base from J, leaving 17 bases between. CDR3 protein: CASSQTAGVGQNTEAFF. For the CDR3, the DNA is TGCGCCAGCAGCCAAACGGCCGGGGTAGGGCAGAACACTGAAGCTTTCTTT.

The gene calls are TRBV27 and TRBJ2-1; D is perhaps TRBD2 (5 bases). This CDR3 comprises 14 residues. Germline V gives CDR1 MNHEY, CDR2 SMNVEV (reference sequence). V was trimmed by 4 bases and J by 7 bases, leaving 14 bases between them. The CDR3 sequence is CASSYTSAGNEQFF. The DNA of the CDR3 is TGTGCCAGCAGTTACACTAGTGCCGGGAATGAGCAGTTCTTC.

This clonotype was counted between two and nine times. This rearrangement joins TRBV20-1 to TRBJ2-5; a possible D gene is TRBD2 (5 bases). This CDR3 has 12 amino acids. V gave up 3 bases and J gave up 5 bases, with 10 bases separating them. Germline CDR1 is DFQATT and CDR2 is SNEGSKA (reference sequence). CDR3 protein: CSASAGVETQYF. CDR3 sequence (DNA): TGCAGTGCTAGCGCGGGTGTGGAGACCCAGTACTTC.

In its sample, this clonotype was seen a few times. The junction shows a germline mismatch at one end, possibly a read error. The gene calls are TRBV5-1 and TRBJ1-1, with D maybe TRBD1 (6 bases). CDR1 and CDR2 (germline): SGHRS, YFSETQ. CDR3 length: 14 amino acids. CDR3 DNA sequence: TGCGCCAGCAGCTTCAGCCAGGGGAACACTGAAGTTTTCTTT. Residues: CASSFSQGNTEVFF.

This clonotype was observed many times. The chain links TRBV5-1 to TRBJ2-3; TRBD1 might be the D (6 bases). From germline, CDR1 is SGHRS and CDR2 YFSETQ. Trimming took 0 bases from V and 5 from J, leaving 10 bases between them. The CDR3 is 14 amino acids. The chain's CDR3 is CASSLAGAGDTQYF. Here the CDR3 DNA reads TGCGCCAGCAGCTTGGCAGGGGCCGGAGATACGCAGTATTTT.

The chain has TRBV4-3 and TRBJ2-7; TRBD2 matches at 7 bases. The V gene end was trimmed by 0 bases and the J gene end by 6 bases; junction bases not matched to a gene: 2. CDR1 LGHNA and CDR2 YSLEER come from the germline V gene. CDR3 length: 13 amino acids. CDR3 sequence (DNA): TGCGCCAGCAGCCAAGATCCGGGGGGCGAGCAGTACTTC. It is translated as CASSQDPGGEQYF.

V and J are TRBV5-8 and TRBJ2-5; D is undetermined. This CDR3 has 13 amino acids. V lost 2 bases and J lost 3, with 8 bases in between. CDR1 is SGHTS, CDR2 YDEGEE, per germline. The CDR3 spells CASSLRGKETQYF. The CDR3 DNA sequence: TGTGCCAGCAGCTTACGAGGAAAAGAGACCCAGTACTTC.

This clonotype has a handful of counts. V usage is TRBV21-1 and J usage is TRBJ2-7; TRBD2, as called in the table, went unchecked against the DNA. TRBV21-1 is described as a pseudogene. The CDR3 has 16 amino acids. CDR3 in amino acids: CASSNGVGPNSYEQYF. The CDR3 region has the DNA TGTGCCAGCAGCAATGGGGTGGGACCTAACTCCTACGAGCAGTACTTC.

The sample holds a few counts of this clonotype. The J gene is TRBJ2-6, the V gene TRBV7-6; weak D call: TRBD1 (5 bases). The CDR3 has 19 residues. Germline CDR1 SGHVS, CDR2 FNYEAQ. The V end was cut by 5 bases, the J end by 0 bases, with 20 bases between. CDR3 in DNA: TGTGCCAGCAGCCTTCACGTTCCCGACAGAGTCTCTGGGGCCAACGTCCTGACTTTC. Residues: CASSLHVPDRVSGANVLTF.

The CDR3 DNA reads as TGTGCCAGCAGCTCCGTTCCGTTCGGGATCGCTGAAGCTTTCTTT. Its protein is CASSSVPFGIAEAFF. The J gene is TRBJ1-1, the V gene TRBV11-2; D call uncertain. The V gene lost 4 bases and the J gene lost 6 bases, with 18 bases spanning the gap. This CDR3 spans 15 amino acids. Germline CDR1 reads SGHAT; CDR2 reads FQNNGV.

The V gene is TRBV12-3 or TRBV12-4, the J gene TRBJ1-2, with D unclear. Trimming shortened V by 11 bases and J by 3 bases, and 10 bases separated the two germline ends. This CDR3 is built from 11 residues. The CDR3 nucleotides read TGTGCCGCTAGGACTTACTATGGCTACACCTTC. Protein sequence: CAARTYYGYTF.

A few counts support this clonotype. The chain recombines TRBV3-1 with TRBJ2-5, with D hard to call. The CDR3 covers 12 residues. Trimming took off 1 base at V and 7 bases at J, with 7 bases between the two ends. The germline V gene encodes CDR1 LGHDT and CDR2 YNNKEL (reference sequence). The CDR3 region has the DNA TGTGCCAGCAGCCAAGTCCTCTCGACCCAGTACTTC. Its protein is CASSQVLSTQYF.